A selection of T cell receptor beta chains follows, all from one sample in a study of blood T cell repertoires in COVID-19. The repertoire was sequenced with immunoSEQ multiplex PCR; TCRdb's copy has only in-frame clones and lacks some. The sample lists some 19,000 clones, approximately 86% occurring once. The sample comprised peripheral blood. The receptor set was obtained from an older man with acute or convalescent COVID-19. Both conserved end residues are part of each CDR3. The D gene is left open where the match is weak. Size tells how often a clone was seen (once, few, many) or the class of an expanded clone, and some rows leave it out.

TGTGCCAGCAGCCCCGGACGGGGCTACGAGCAGTACTTC,CASSPGRGYEQYF,TRBV14,.,.,TRBJ2-7
TGTGCCAGCAGCTTAGCGTTGGACAATGAAGCTTTCTTT,CASSLALDNEAFF,TRBV7-8,.,.,TRBJ1-1
TGTGCCAGCAGCCAACAATCTCCGGGACAGGCTGCGACCCAGTACTTC,CASSQQSPGQAATQYF,TRBV3-1/TRBV3-2,.,TRBD1,TRBJ2-5
TGTGCCAGCAGCGTCAGCGGGGGATACAATGAGCAGTTCTTC,CASSVSGGYNEQFF,TRBV9,.,TRBD2,TRBJ2-1
TGTGCCAGCAGCTTAGCAGGGGTCTCTGGGGCCAACGTCCTGACTTTC,CASSLAGVSGANVLTF,TRBV7-3,.,.,TRBJ2-6
TGTGCCAGCAGCGCCTTACAGGCGACTTCCTCTGGAAACACCATATATTTT,CASSALQATSSGNTIYF,TRBV9,.,.,TRBJ1-3
TGTGCCAGCGCCAAGGACAGGGCTAATGAAAAACTGTTTTTT,CASAKDRANEKLFF,TRBV18,.,TRBD1,TRBJ1-4
TGTGCCAGCAGTGAACGGGGTTTCCGACTTTATGGTAATGAAAAACTGTTTTTT,CASSERGFRLYGNEKLFF,TRBV6-1,once,.,TRBJ1-4
TGTGCCAGCTCACCACAGATGAGGGACACTGAAGCTTTCTTT,CASSPQMRDTEAFF,TRBV18,.,.,TRBJ1-1
TGTGCCAGCAGTTGGACAGGCACTGAAGCTTTCTTT,CASSWTGTEAFF,TRBV2,few,TRBD1,TRBJ1-1
TGTGCCAGCAGTGATCAACAGGGGGCGGAGGAGACCCAGTACTTC,CASSDQQGAEETQYF,TRBV6-1,.,TRBD1,TRBJ2-5
TGTGCCAGTAGTTCGTCGACTAGCGGGAGGGCCGAGCAGTACTTC,CASSSSTSGRAEQYF,TRBV19,.,TRBD2,TRBJ2-7
TGTGCCATCAGGGTTAGTCTTCGGGAGACCCAGTACTTC,CAIRVSLRETQYF,TRBV10-3,.,.,TRBJ2-5
TGTGCCAGCAGTGAATCGTGGTCAGGCCTCTCTGGGGCCAACGTCCTGACTTTC,CASSESWSGLSGANVLTF,TRBV6-1,.,.,TRBJ2-6
TGCGCCAGCCTTCGGGAGGGCAGGGACAATGAGCAGTTCTTC,CASLREGRDNEQFF,TRBV5-1,.,TRBD2,TRBJ2-1
TGTGCCAGCAGCCCCGGGACTATCTACGAGCAGTACTTC,CASSPGTIYEQYF,TRBV7-9,few,TRBD2,TRBJ2-7
TGTGCCAGCAGCCAGCTACAGGGACCGGGGACCACTGAAGCTTTCTTT,CASSQLQGPGTTEAFF,TRBV11-2,.,.,TRBJ1-1
TGTGCCAGCAGCCAAGATCGGGGTGAAAAACTGTTTTTT,CASSQDRGEKLFF,TRBV3-1/TRBV3-2,.,.,TRBJ1-4
TGTGCCAGCAGTTTAAGGCCGGGACAGGGGGGATCGGGAAACACCATATATTTT,CASSLRPGQGGSGNTIYF,TRBV28,.,TRBD1,TRBJ1-3
TGCGCCAGCAGCAGACTAGGACGGGCGAACACTGAAGCTTTCTTT,CASSRLGRANTEAFF,TRBV5-1,.,.,TRBJ1-1
TGCGCCAGTCCAGGTTGGCAGCCCCAGCATTTT,CASPGWQPQHF,TRBV10-1,.,.,TRBJ1-5
TGTGCCAGCGGGGGGGATTATAGCAATCAGCCCCAGCATTTT,CASGGDYSNQPQHF,TRBV27,.,.,TRBJ1-5
TGTGCCAGCCGCCTTCGTGCAGGATTAGATACGCAGTATTTT,CASRLRAGLDTQYF,TRBV2,.,.,TRBJ2-3
TGTGCCAGCAGTTCCTATTCCGGGACAGGGGATTCACCCCTCCACTTT,CASSSYSGTGDSPLHF,TRBV6-5,.,TRBD1,TRBJ1-6
TGTGCCAGCACTACGGGTAGCGGGAGAGGGTACACAGATACGCAGTATTTT,CASTTGSGRGYTDTQYF,TRBV9,.,TRBD2,TRBJ2-3
TGTGCCAGCAGTTCCTCACCACGGGACAGTATTGGTGAGCAGTACTTC,CASSSSPRDSIGEQYF,TRBV6-2/TRBV6-3,.,TRBD1,TRBJ2-7
TGTGCCAGCAGCGTAAGCCACGGGACAGATACGCAGTATTTT,CASSVSHGTDTQYF,TRBV9,few,.,TRBJ2-3
TGTGCCAGCAGCCGAGCTAGTGTGGCCAAACAGGGATACAATCAGCCCCAGCATTTT,CASSRASVAKQGYNQPQHF,TRBV7-3,few,.,TRBJ1-5